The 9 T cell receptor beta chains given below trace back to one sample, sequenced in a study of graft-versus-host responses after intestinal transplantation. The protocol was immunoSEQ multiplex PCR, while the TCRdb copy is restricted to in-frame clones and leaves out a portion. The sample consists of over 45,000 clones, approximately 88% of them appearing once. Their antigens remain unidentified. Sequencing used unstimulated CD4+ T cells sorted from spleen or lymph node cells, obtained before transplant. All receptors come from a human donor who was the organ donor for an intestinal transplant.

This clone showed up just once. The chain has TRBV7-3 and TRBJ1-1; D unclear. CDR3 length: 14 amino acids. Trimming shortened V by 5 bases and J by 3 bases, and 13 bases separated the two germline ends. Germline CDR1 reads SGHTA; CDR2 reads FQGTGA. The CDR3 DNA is TGTGCCAGCAGCCCAACGGGTTTCCACACTGAAGCTTTCTTT. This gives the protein CASSPTGFHTEAFF.

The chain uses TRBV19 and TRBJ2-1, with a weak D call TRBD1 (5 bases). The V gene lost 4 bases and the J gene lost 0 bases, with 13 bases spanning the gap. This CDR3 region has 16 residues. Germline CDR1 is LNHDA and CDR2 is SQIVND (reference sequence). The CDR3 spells CASSNHRTNSYNEQFF. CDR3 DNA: TGTGCCAGTAGTAACCACAGGACAAACTCCTACAATGAGCAGTTCTTC.

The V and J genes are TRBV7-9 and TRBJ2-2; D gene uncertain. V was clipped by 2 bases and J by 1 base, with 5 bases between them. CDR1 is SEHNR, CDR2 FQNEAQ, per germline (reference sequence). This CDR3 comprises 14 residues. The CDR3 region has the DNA TGTGCCAGCAGCTTACGACAGAACACCGGGGAGCTGTTTTTT. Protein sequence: CASSLRQNTGELFF.

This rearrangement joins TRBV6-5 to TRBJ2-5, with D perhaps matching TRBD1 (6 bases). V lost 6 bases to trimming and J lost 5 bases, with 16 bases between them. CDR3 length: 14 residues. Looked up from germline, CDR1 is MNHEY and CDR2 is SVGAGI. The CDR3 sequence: CASSRTVTLETQYF. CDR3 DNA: TGTGCCAGCAGCCGGACAGTAACGTTGGAGACCCAGTACTTC.

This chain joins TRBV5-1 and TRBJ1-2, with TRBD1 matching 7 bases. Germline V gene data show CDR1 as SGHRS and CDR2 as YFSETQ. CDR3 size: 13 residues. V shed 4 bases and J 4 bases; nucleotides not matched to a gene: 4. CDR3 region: CASSEGQRYGYTF. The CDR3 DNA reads TGCGCCAGCAGCGAGGGACAGCGCTATGGCTACACCTTC. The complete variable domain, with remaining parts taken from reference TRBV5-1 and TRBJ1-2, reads KAGVTQTPRYLIKTRGQQVTLSCSPISGHRSVSWYQQTPGQGLQFLFEYFSETQRNKGNFPGRFSGRQFSNSRSEMNVSTLELGDSALYLCASSEGQRYGYTFGSGTRLTVV.

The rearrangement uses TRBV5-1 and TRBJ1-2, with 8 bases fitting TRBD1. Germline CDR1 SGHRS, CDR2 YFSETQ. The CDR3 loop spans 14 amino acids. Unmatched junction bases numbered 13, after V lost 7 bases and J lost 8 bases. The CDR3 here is CASSTQGALEGYTF. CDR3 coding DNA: TGCGCCAGCTCTACCCAGGGGGCCTTAGAGGGCTACACCTTC.

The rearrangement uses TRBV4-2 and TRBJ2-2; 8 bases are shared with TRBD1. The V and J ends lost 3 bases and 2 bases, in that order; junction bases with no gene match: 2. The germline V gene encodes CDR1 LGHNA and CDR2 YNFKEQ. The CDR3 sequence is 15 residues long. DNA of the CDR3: TGTGCCAGCAGCCAGGGACAGGAAAACACCGGGGAGCTGTTTTTT. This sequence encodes CASSQGQENTGELFF.

CDR3 bases: TGCAGCGGCGGGTCCGGGGGGAAAGATACGCAGTATTTT. Encoded protein: CSGGSGGKDTQYF. V is TRBV29-1 and J is TRBJ2-3, with TRBD2 matching over 7 bases. The trim removed 7 bases at V and 5 bases at J, leaving 9 bases unmatched. Germline-derived CDR1 and CDR2 are SQVTM and ANQGSEA. The length of the CDR3 is 13 residues.

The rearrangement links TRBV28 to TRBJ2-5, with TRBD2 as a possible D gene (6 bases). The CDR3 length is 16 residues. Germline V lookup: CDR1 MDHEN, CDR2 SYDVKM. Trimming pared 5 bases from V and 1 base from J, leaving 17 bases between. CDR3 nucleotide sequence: TGTGCCAGCAGTCCGGGGGTCCGGGGACCCCAAGAGACCCAGTACTTC. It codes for CASSPGVRGPQETQYF.